This TCR beta chain was recovered during a study of cytomegalovirus exposure and HLA in healthy donors. About this clone: Its antigen is not known.

The PCR contained 60 Vbeta and 13 Jbeta primers. The data were produced by immunoSEQ multiplex PCR, yet TCRdb's version contains in-frame clones alone and is incomplete. In the table there are under 120,000 clones, about 80% of which are singletons. General study findings and limits: For most TCR beta V segments, an earlier analysis put the productive rate at about 87% or about 30% of the time. TCR beta V- and J-gene trimming was later associated with a missense DCLRE1C variant.

The junction had 5 bases not matched to a gene; V was cut back by 7 bases and J by 1 base. Germline CDR1 and CDR2: SNHLY and FYNNEI. This CDR3 has 15 residues. The sample consisted of PBMCs. The chain links TRBV2 to TRBJ2-3; 10 bases map to TRBD2. The clonotype was recovered from a man aged 45-65 years in good health and CMV-seropositive. The CDR3 protein is CASNGGTSGTDTQYF. CDR3 nucleotide sequence: TGTGCCAGCAACGGGGGGACTAGCGGCACAGATACGCAGTATTTT.